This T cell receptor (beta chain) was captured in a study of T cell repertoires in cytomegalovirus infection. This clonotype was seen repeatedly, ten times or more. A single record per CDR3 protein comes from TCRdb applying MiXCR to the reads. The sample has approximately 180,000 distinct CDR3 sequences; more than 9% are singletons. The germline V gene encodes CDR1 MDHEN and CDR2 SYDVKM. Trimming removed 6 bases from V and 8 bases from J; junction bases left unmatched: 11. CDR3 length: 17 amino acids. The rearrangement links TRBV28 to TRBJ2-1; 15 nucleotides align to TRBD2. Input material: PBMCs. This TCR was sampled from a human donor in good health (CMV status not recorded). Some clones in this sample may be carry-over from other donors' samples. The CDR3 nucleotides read TGTGCCAGCAGCACCGAGCCGGGACTAGCGGGAGGTCATGAGCAGTTCTTC. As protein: CASSTEPGLAGGHEQFF.